The rows below give T cell receptor beta chains drawn from one sample of a study of preoperative IRX-2 immunotherapy in early breast cancer. Sequenced by immunoSEQ multiplex PCR; TCRdb stores in-frame clones only, minus some. Among 15,000 to 25,000 clones, around four fifths were seen once, and the ten largest hold more than 0.9%. The source material was lymph node tissue, sampled after IRX-2 immunotherapy. The receptors were sampled from a human donor with breast cancer. CDR3s include the opening cysteine and the closing phenylalanine or tryptophan. Where a row states a size, it is once, few, many or the class of an expanded clone; other rows omit it.

CDR3: CASSQENYNEQFF; size: NA; J: TRBJ2-1; length: 13; V: TRBV1
CDR3: CASRIQGARNEQFF; size: once; J: TRBJ2-1; length: 14; V: TRBV19
CDR3: CASSQGLAISSTQYF; size: NA; J: TRBJ2-3; length: 15; V: TRBV5-1
CDR3: CASSDGTRGYQPQHF; size: NA; J: TRBJ1-5; length: 15; V: TRBV10-2
CDR3: CASRTSLAGVGEQYF; size: once; J: TRBJ2-7; length: 15; V: TRBV7-6
CDR3: CASDGQGLGYEQYF; size: NA; J: TRBJ2-7; length: 14; V: TRBV7-1
CDR3: CAWRDIHTEAFF; size: NA; J: TRBJ1-1; length: 12; V: TRBV30
CDR3: CAISKTSGSSYNEQFF; size: NA; J: TRBJ2-1; length: 16; V: TRBV6-8
CDR3: CASSPTGGANQPQHF; size: NA; J: TRBJ1-5; length: 15; V: TRBV5-1
CDR3: CASAPPGTGGETQYF; size: NA; J: TRBJ2-5; length: 15; V: TRBV25-1
CDR3: CASSIGQGASDTQYF; size: NA; J: TRBJ2-3; length: 15; V: TRBV19
CDR3: CASQRGGDEQFF; size: NA; J: TRBJ2-1; length: 12; V: TRBV12-5
CDR3: CASSFPRIRGRSTDTQYF; size: NA; J: TRBJ2-3; length: 18; V: TRBV7-4
CDR3: CASTQGPHPNQPQHF; size: NA; J: TRBJ1-5; length: 15; V: TRBV19
CDR3: CASRDRPGEKLFF; size: NA; J: TRBJ1-4; length: 13; V: TRBV19
CDR3: CASSPVPGGRYTGELFF; size: NA; J: TRBJ2-2; length: 17; V: TRBV5-1
CDR3: CASSIEGLNSPLHF; size: NA; J: TRBJ1-6; length: 14; V: TRBV19
CDR3: CASSLPGQNTEAFF; size: NA; J: TRBJ1-1; length: 14; V: TRBV6-8
CDR3: CASSNRGQSTEAFF; size: NA; J: TRBJ1-1; length: 14; V: TRBV6-8
CDR3: CASSFGVTYYNEQFF; size: NA; J: TRBJ2-1; length: 15; V: TRBV5-1
CDR3: CASSAKQGVTEAFF; size: NA; J: TRBJ1-1; length: 14; V: TRBV6-8
CDR3: CATSLGAVNEKLFF; size: NA; J: TRBJ1-4; length: 14; V: TRBV15
CDR3: CASRLAGSYGYTF; size: NA; J: TRBJ1-2; length: 13; V: TRBV6-8
CDR3: CASSYSRDTQYF; size: NA; J: TRBJ2-3; length: 12; V: TRBV6-8
CDR3: CASSLRGPTNTGELFF; size: NA; J: TRBJ2-2; length: 16; V: TRBV7-7
CDR3: CASSLGEVGYNEQFF; size: NA; J: TRBJ2-1; length: 15; V: TRBV5-1
CDR3: CASSPGRDQPQHF; size: NA; J: TRBJ1-5; length: 13; V: TRBV18
CDR3: CASSSFVRAEEKLFF; size: NA; J: TRBJ1-4; length: 15; V: TRBV28
CDR3: CASLNWLLGLVQETQYF; size: NA; J: TRBJ2-5; length: 17; V: TRBV12-5
CDR3: CASSQAPHTDTQYF; size: NA; J: TRBJ2-3; length: 14; V: TRBV4-1
CDR3: CASSQEGADGNTIYF; size: once; J: TRBJ1-3; length: 15; V: TRBV4-1
CDR3: CASSGRQGLRSEAFF; size: NA; J: TRBJ1-1; length: 15; V: TRBV10-2
CDR3: CASSSGTSGSIWFF; size: NA; J: TRBJ2-1; length: 14; V: TRBV6-8
CDR3: CASSPGADFNEQFF; size: NA; J: TRBJ2-1; length: 14; V: TRBV18
CDR3: CSGWDSANGYTF; size: NA; J: TRBJ1-2; length: 12; V: TRBV29-1
CDR3: CASSPSLGAYTEAFF; size: NA; J: TRBJ1-1; length: 15; V: TRBV11-3
CDR3: CASTESRNPFTYNEQFF; size: NA; J: TRBJ2-1; length: 17; V: TRBV6-8
CDR3: CASSRDGASTDTQYF; size: NA; J: TRBJ2-3; length: 15; V: TRBV5-1
CDR3: CASSRDGNEKLFF; size: NA; J: TRBJ1-4; length: 13; V: TRBV9
CDR3: CASSSPGRAGLIDTQYF; size: NA; J: TRBJ2-3; length: 17; V: TRBV28
CDR3: CASSAQGAGQFF; size: NA; J: TRBJ2-1; length: 12; V: TRBV28
CDR3: CASSFNSGGGGETQYF; size: NA; J: TRBJ2-5; length: 16; V: TRBV7-6
CDR3: CASRPMAGAYNSPLHF; size: NA; J: TRBJ1-6; length: 16; V: TRBV5-1
CDR3: CASSSQMTGTEAFF; size: NA; J: TRBJ1-1; length: 14; V: TRBV7-5
CDR3: CASSSLAAGTSFSDTQYF; size: NA; J: TRBJ2-3; length: 18; V: TRBV5-1
CDR3: CASSGVAGGSAYF; size: NA; J: TRBJ2-4; length: 13; V: TRBV18